A single TCR beta chain is shown here with its context. Indicated treatment: around 19 received Ad26.COV2.S at low or high dose, single or two shots; about five received placebo; per-sample allocation not given. Sampling occurred on day 63 after the first vaccine or placebo injection. This specimen comes from a study of Ad26.COV2.S vaccination and SARS-CoV-2 variants. Clones were sequenced by immunoSEQ multiplex PCR, and TCRdb holds only the in-frame ones, with some missing. The data contain under 550,000 clones, about nine tenths of them seen just once; the ten biggest clones take up more than 10%. The CDR3 runs to 15 residues. V was cut by 4 bases and J by 4 bases, with 16 bases left in between. Germline V gene lookup returns CDR1 SGHRS and CDR2 YFSETQ.

The receptor's source is a person aged 18-65 years who received the Ad26.COV2.S COVID-19 vaccine or a placebo. The sample consisted of peripheral blood, taken in a trial of Ad26.COV2.S vaccine versus placebo. The chain is built from TRBV5-1 and TRBJ2-3; D possibly corresponds to TRBD1 (6 bases). CDR3 protein: CASSRAQGIADTQYF. CDR3 DNA sequence: TGCGCCAGCAGCAGGGCGCAGGGGATCGCAGATACGCAGTATTTT.